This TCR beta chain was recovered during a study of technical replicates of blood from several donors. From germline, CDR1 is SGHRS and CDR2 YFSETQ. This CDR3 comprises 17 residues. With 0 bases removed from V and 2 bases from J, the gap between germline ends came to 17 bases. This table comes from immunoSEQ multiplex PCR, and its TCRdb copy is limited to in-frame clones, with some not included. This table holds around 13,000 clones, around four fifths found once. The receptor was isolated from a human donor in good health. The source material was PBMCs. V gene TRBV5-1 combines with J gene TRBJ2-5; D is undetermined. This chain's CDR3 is CASSLGLLVPSQETQYF. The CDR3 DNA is TGCGCCAGCAGCTTGGGGCTTCTAGTACCCTCTCAAGAGACCCAGTACTTC.